The 17 T cell receptor beta chains below were found in one sample sequenced in a study of blood T cell repertoires in COVID-19. Only in-frame clones appear in the TCRdb table, and some are missing; sequencing was by immunoSEQ multiplex PCR. This sample has about 110,000 clones, with 76% found just once. Sequencing input: peripheral blood. These receptors were collected from a woman over 75 with acute or convalescent COVID-19.

The chain is built from TRBV9 and TRBJ2-4; perhaps TRBD2 as D (5 bases). Trimming pared 2 bases from V and 5 bases from J, leaving 23 bases between. CDR3 length equals 18 residues. Germline values: CDR1 SGDLS, CDR2 YYNGEE. The CDR3 reads CASSVGLSGRLWENIQYF. The CDR3, as DNA: TGTGCCAGCAGCGTTGGGTTGAGCGGAAGGTTATGGGAAAACATTCAGTACTTC.

The J gene is TRBJ1-1, the V gene TRBV7-6; perhaps TRBD1 as D (5 bases). V gave up 5 bases and J gave up 3 bases, with 19 bases separating them. The CDR3 is 16 amino acids. Germline values: CDR1 SGHVS, CDR2 FNYEAQ. The DNA of the CDR3 is TGTGCCAGCAGCCCCATTTTTAGGGGCGTACACACTGAAGCTTTCTTT. Residues: CASSPIFRGVHTEAFF.

The chain has TRBV7-2 and TRBJ2-6; 7 bases are a match to TRBD2. Germline CDR1 SGHTA, CDR2 FQGNSA. The trim removed 5 bases at V and 1 base at J, leaving 8 bases unmatched. The CDR3 covers 17 residues. The CDR3 DNA is TGTGCCAGCAGCCCCCAGCAGGGAGGGTCTGGGGCCAACGTCCTGACTTTC. This gives the protein CASSPQQGGSGANVLTF.

This chain links TRBV5-5 with TRBJ1-1; weak D call: TRBD1 (6 bases). The CDR3 contains 16 residues. V was pared by 0 bases and J by 1 base, with 13 bases between. Germline CDR1 reads SGHKS; CDR2 reads YYEKEE (reference sequence). The CDR3 is CASSLAPDRRNTEAFF. The CDR3 DNA reads as TGTGCCAGCAGCTTGGCCCCGGACAGAAGGAACACTGAAGCTTTCTTT.

In this sample, this clone turned up once. The rearrangement uses TRBV7-9 and TRBJ2-3; TRBD1 matches 9 bases. Germline V gene data show CDR1 as SEHNR and CDR2 as FQNEAQ (reference sequence). The CDR3 length is 15 residues. V dropped 4 bases and J dropped 3; count of bases not matched to a gene: 5. DNA of the CDR3: TGTGCCAGCAGCTCCGGACAGGGGACAACAGATACGCAGTATTTT. This gives the protein CASSSGQGTTDTQYF. Combining the CDR3 with reference TRBV7-9 and TRBJ2-3 gives the whole variable domain DTGVSQNPRHKITKRGQNVTFRCDPISEHNRLYWYRQTLGQGPEFLTYFQNEAQLEKSRLLSDRFSAERPKGSFSTLEIQRTEQGDSAMYLCASSSGQGTTDTQYFGPGTRLTVL.

J is TRBJ1-2 and V is TRBV7-2; 7 bases line up with TRBD1. CDR1 SGHTA and CDR2 FQGNSA come from the germline V gene. This CDR3 is 14 amino acids long. V was clipped by 5 bases and J by 4 bases; unmatched bases: 7. CDR3 sequence (DNA): TGTGCCAGCAGCCCAATCCGGGACAGCTATGGCTACACCTTC. This encodes CASSPIRDSYGYTF.

The chain is built from TRBV28 and TRBJ1-2; TRBD1 aligns across 8 bases. The CDR3 is made up of 17 amino acids. V was pared by 3 bases and J by 4 bases, with 13 bases of the junction left unmatched. Looked up from germline, CDR1 is MDHEN and CDR2 is SYDVKM. The CDR3 reads CASSFVGRGQKGYGYTF. Written as DNA, the CDR3 is TGTGCCAGCAGTTTCGTGGGCAGGGGGCAAAAAGGCTATGGCTACACCTTC.

The chain joins TRBV3-1 (or the pseudogene TRBV3-2) to TRBJ1-1; 7 bases line up with TRBD1. The CDR3 has 15 residues. The V and J ends lost 2 bases and 5 bases, in that order; junction bases with no gene match: 8. The germline gives CDR1 LGHDT, CDR2 YNNKEL (reference sequence). CDR3 sequence: CASSQKTGVRTEAFF. The CDR3 DNA is TGTGCCAGCAGCCAAAAAACAGGGGTGAGGACTGAAGCTTTCTTT.

The chain couples TRBV6-5 to TRBJ2-1; 11 bases line up with TRBD2. V was clipped by 6 bases and J by 5 bases; unmatched bases: 3. The CDR3 runs to 14 residues. Per germline, CDR1 MNHEY and CDR2 SVGAGI. The CDR3 protein is CASSVAGGNNEQFF. In DNA form, the CDR3 reads TGTGCCAGCAGCGTAGCGGGGGGGAACAATGAGCAGTTCTTC.

The V gene is TRBV6-5, the J gene TRBJ2-5, with D tentatively TRBD1 (5 bases). V gave up 8 bases and J gave up 5 bases, with 12 bases separating them. This CDR3 has 12 residues. The germline gives CDR1 MNHEY, CDR2 SVGAGI. This CDR3 is CASGWGRETQYF. The CDR3 region has the DNA TGTGCCAGCGGGTGGGGCCGGGAGACCCAGTACTTC.

The rearrangement uses TRBV5-4 and TRBJ2-5, with D perhaps matching TRBD2 (6 bases). From germline, CDR1 is SGHNT and CDR2 YYREEE (reference sequence). This CDR3 has 13 amino acids. Trimming pared 0 bases from V and 4 bases from J, leaving 7 bases between. The CDR3 coding sequence is TGTGCCAGCAGCTTGGTGGGACTAGAGACCCAGTACTTC. Amino acid sequence: CASSLVGLETQYF.

This chain uses TRBV5-4 with TRBJ1-1; 11 bases agree with TRBD1. Germline lookup yields CDR1 SGHNT and CDR2 YYREEE (reference sequence). Losses at the gene ends were 4 bases for V and 11 bases for J; bases not matched to a gene: 1. The CDR3 length is 11 residues. The CDR3 DNA is TGTGCCAGCAGCGGACAGGGGGCGGCTTTCTTT. Protein sequence: CASSGQGAAFF.

The chain uses TRBV12-3 or TRBV12-4 and TRBJ1-5; D perhaps matches TRBD1 (6 bases). CDR3 size: 13 residues. V was trimmed by 5 bases and J by 5 bases, leaving 10 bases between them. As DNA, the CDR3 is TGTGCCAGCAGTCCAGGGGACCATCAGCCCCAGCATTTT. This gives the protein CASSPGDHQPQHF.

J is TRBJ2-1 and V is TRBV11-2; tentatively, D is TRBD1 (6 bases). CDR1 SGHAT and CDR2 FQNNGV come from the germline V gene. The CDR3 has 15 residues. Trimming cost V 6 bases and J 6 bases, with 18 bases left between them. The CDR3 nucleotides read TGTGCCAGCAGTATCAGTGAGGGGGTAGGCAATGAGCAGTTCTTC. Translating gives CASSISEGVGNEQFF.

The V call is TRBV11-2, the J call TRBJ1-2; no clear D gene. Trimming shortened V by 8 bases and J by 4 bases, and 14 bases separated the two germline ends. CDR1 is SGHAT, CDR2 FQNNGV, per germline. The CDR3 is made up of 13 amino acids. CDR3 bases: TGTGCCAGCTCCGGGCCCGAGGGCTATGGCTACACCTTC. Protein: CASSGPEGYGYTF.

The J gene is TRBJ2-6, the V gene TRBV28; weak D call: TRBD2 (5 bases). The CDR3 is made up of 18 amino acids. V lost 6 bases and J lost 0, with 18 bases in between. Germline loops: CDR1 MDHEN, CDR2 SYDVKM. CDR3 nucleotides: TGTGCCAGCAGCCCGGGGTATGTGGGAATCTCTGGGGCCAACGTCCTGACTTTC. Translated, it gives CASSPGYVGISGANVLTF. Filled out from reference TRBV28 and TRBJ2-6, the complete variable domain reads DVKVTQSSRYLVKRTGEKVFLECVQDMDHENMFWYRQDPGLGLRLIYFSYDVKMKEKGDIPEGYSVSREKKERFSLILESASTNQTSMYLCASSPGYVGISGANVLTFGAGSRLTVL.

The chain couples TRBV28 to TRBJ1-3; possibly TRBD1 for D (5 bases). V lost 6 bases, J lost 7 bases, and 19 bases lay in between. The CDR3 is 15 residues long. Germline loops: CDR1 MDHEN, CDR2 SYDVKM. This CDR3 is CASSSPAGVGNTIYF. The CDR3 coding sequence is TGTGCCAGCAGCTCCCCCGCGGGGGTGGGCAACACCATATATTTT.